The rows below give T cell receptor beta chains drawn from one sample of a study of vaccination and CD4 T cells after COVID-19. Via MiXCR, TCRdb re-called the PCR reads, giving one row per CDR3 protein. This table has about 9,700 distinct CDR3 sequences, under 70% appearing once. Their antigens are not known. Sequenced material: CD4+ T cells from blood, cultured in vitro. Receptor source: a human donor who had recovered from COVID-19. Each CDR3 is given with its conserved first and last residue. Each record gives: J gene, clone size, D gene, V gene, CDR3 DNA, CDR3 protein. The D gene is left open where the match is weak. Not every row has a clone size; where given, it reads once, few, many or a size class.

TRBJ1-5 few TRBD1 TRBV20-1 TGCAGTGCTAGATTGACCCGGGACAGGGCCAATCAGCCCCAGCATTTT CSARLTRDRANQPQHF
TRBJ1-1 - - TRBV6-2/TRBV6-3 TGTGCCAGCAGCTACAGGGTGAACACTGAAGCTTTCTTT CASSYRVNTEAFF
TRBJ2-7 once - TRBV20-1 TGCAGTGCTAGGTATTCCGGGGGCAACTACGAGCAGTACTTC CSARYSGGNYEQYF
TRBJ2-5 - TRBD1 TRBV15 TGTGCCACCAGCAGAGATCTTCCTGGGACAGGGGCCCAAGAGACCCAGTACTTC CATSRDLPGTGAQETQYF
TRBJ1-6 - - TRBV28 TGTGCCAGCAGATGGCCGCGAGGGGATAATTCACCCCTCCACTTT CASRWPRGDNSPLHF
TRBJ2-2 - - TRBV5-4 TGTGCCAGCAGCCCGGGGACGTTTACCGGGGAGCTGTTTTTT CASSPGTFTGELFF
TRBJ1-5 few TRBD1 TRBV10-3 TGTGCCACCTCGACAGGGCTGGGCAATCAGCCCCAGCATTTT CATSTGLGNQPQHF
TRBJ2-7 - TRBD2 TRBV30 TGTGCCTGGAGTGTAGGACTAGGCGAGCAGTACTTC CAWSVGLGEQYF
TRBJ1-1 - - TRBV21-1 TGTGCCAGCAGCACATTTACCCGGACGGGAAACACTGAAGCTTTCTTT CASSTFTRTGNTEAFF
TRBJ1-3 - - TRBV7-8 TGTGCCAGCAGCTTAGGGATGGGGACCTCTGGAAACACCATATATTTT CASSLGMGTSGNTIYF
TRBJ2-1 - TRBD2 TRBV7-9 TGTGCCAGCAGTCTACTAGCGGGGGGAGTAAATGAGCAGTTCTTC CASSLLAGGVNEQFF
TRBJ1-1 - - TRBV28 TGTGCCAGCAGTTTAACACGCGGAGCTTTCTTT CASSLTRGAFF
TRBJ1-5 few - TRBV6-1 TGTGCCAGCAGTGAAGCGGTACAGGGATATCCCCGTAATAGCAATCAGCCCCAGCATTTT CASSEAVQGYPRNSNQPQHF
TRBJ2-2 medium-sized - TRBV5-1 TGCGCCAGCAGCCCGGGGGTGGGGCAAAGCACCGGGGAGCTGTTTTTT CASSPGVGQSTGELFF